Given below is one T cell receptor (beta chain) in context. These data originate in a study of T cell changes during pregnancy in multiple sclerosis. There are 13 residues in the CDR3. The ends were cut back, 5 bases at V and 1 base at J, with 9 bases in the middle. Per germline, CDR1 MNHNY and CDR2 SVGAGI (reference sequence). Assay used: immunoSEQ multiplex PCR; TCRdb lists only in-frame clones, some missing. The table has 95,000 to 110,000 clones, roughly 92% seen once; the top ten hold 0.78%. The origin of this receptor is a female donor in good health, enrolled as a control in a pregnancy study. The sequenced sample was peripheral blood, obtained in the third trimester of pregnancy. The rearrangement links TRBV6-6 to TRBJ2-7; D is unresolved. CDR3 amino acids: CASSITQSYEQYF. The DNA of the CDR3 is TGTGCCAGCAGTATCACCCAGTCCTACGAGCAGTACTTC.